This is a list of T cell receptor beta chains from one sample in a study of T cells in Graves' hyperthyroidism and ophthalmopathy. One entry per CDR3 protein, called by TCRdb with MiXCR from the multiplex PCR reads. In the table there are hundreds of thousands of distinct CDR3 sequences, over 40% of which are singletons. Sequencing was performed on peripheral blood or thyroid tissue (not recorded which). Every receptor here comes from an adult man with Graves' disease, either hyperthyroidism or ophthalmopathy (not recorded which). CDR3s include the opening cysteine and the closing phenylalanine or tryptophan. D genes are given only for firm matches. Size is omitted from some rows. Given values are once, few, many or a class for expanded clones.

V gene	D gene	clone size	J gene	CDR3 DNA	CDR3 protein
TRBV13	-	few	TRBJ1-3	TGTGCCAGCAGCTTAAATCGGGCGTCTGGAAACACCATATATTTT	CASSLNRASGNTIYF
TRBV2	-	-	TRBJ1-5	TGTGCCAGCGGGGACACCGATAGCAATCAGCCCCAGCATTTT	CASGDTDSNQPQHF
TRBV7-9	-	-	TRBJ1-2	TGTGCCAGCAGCTCCGGGGGAAATGACTATGGCTACACCTTC	CASSSGGNDYGYTF
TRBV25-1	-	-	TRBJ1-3	TGTGCCAGCAGTGTCGGGACACACTCTGGAAACACCATATATTTT	CASSVGTHSGNTIYF
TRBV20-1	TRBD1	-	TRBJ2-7	TGCAGTGCTAGAGATAAGGACAGGGGCCTCTACGAGCAGTACTTC	CSARDKDRGLYEQYF
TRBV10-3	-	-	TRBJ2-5	TGTGCCATCAGTGGATCCTCGGCCGGACTAAGAGAGACCCAGTACTTC	CAISGSSAGLRETQYF
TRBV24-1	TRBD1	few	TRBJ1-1	TGTGCCACCAGATCCGGGACAGACAGAAACACTGAAGCTTTCTTT	CATRSGTDRNTEAFF
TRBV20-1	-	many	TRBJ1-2	TGCAGTGCTAGAGATATTGGGGCCCTTAACTATGGCTACACCTTC	CSARDIGALNYGYTF
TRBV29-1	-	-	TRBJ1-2	TGCAGCGTTGATACCGGGCCTAGAGACTATGGCTACACCTTC	CSVDTGPRDYGYTF
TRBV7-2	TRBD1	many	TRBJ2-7	TGTGCCAGCAGCCAAGGACAGGGCGAGCAGTACTTC	CASSQGQGEQYF
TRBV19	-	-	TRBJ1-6	TGTGCCAGTAAAACGGGGGCACCCCTCCACTTT	CASKTGAPLHF
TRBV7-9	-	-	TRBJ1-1	TGTGCCAGCAGTGCAAGGGCCTCCAACGCTGAAGCTTTCTTT	CASSARASNAEAFF
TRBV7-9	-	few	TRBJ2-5	TGTGCCAGCAGCTTCCGGGGGCTAGGAGGAGAGACCCAGTACTTC	CASSFRGLGGETQYF
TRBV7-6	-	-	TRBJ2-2	TGTGCCAGCAGCTCAGAGGACAGGAACACCGGGGAGCTGTTTTTT	CASSSEDRNTGELFF
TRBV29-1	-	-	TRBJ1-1	TGCAGCGCCGAATGGGGGAACGAAGCTTTCTTT	CSAEWGNEAFF
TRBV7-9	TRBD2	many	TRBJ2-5	TGTGCCAGCAGCTTACGAGCGGGAGGAGGCGAGACCCAGTACTTC	CASSLRAGGGETQYF
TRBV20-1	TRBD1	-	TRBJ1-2	TGCAGTGCTGGGACAGGGACACGTCATGGCTACACCTTC	CSAGTGTRHGYTF